This is a list of T cell receptor beta chains from one sample in a study of response to subunit inactivated influenza vaccine. TCRdb re-called the RT-PCR reads with MiXCR, one entry per CDR3 protein. The repertoire holds roughly 650,000 distinct CDR3 sequences, with more than 15% as singletons. Sequencing was performed on PBMCs from blood, taken roughly 12 days after vaccination. The receptors come from a man aged 50 or older who received an inactivated influenza vaccine. CDR3s include the opening cysteine and the closing phenylalanine or tryptophan. Fields, in order: clone size, D gene, V gene, J gene, CDR3 DNA, CDR3 protein. D genes are given only for firm matches. The listing skips clone size in some rows; elsewhere it reads once, few, many or a size class.

>NA|TRBD1|TRBV20-1|TRBJ2-1
TGCAGTGCTTCCCCGCTCCAGGGGGCGGGCAATGAGCAGTTCTTC
CSASPLQGAGNEQFF
>few|NA|TRBV7-9|TRBJ2-2
TGTGCCAGCAGCCCGACCCTCACCGGGGAGCTGTTTTTT
CASSPTLTGELFF
>NA|NA|TRBV7-2|TRBJ2-5
TGTGCCAGCACCCGGTCCCCAGCAGAGACCCAGTACTTC
CASTRSPAETQYF
>NA|NA|TRBV12-3/TRBV12-4|TRBJ2-3
TGTGCCAGCAGTTTAAAGCTTCGGGGGGATACGCAGTATTTT
CASSLKLRGDTQYF
>few|NA|TRBV15|TRBJ1-2
TGTGCCACCAGCAGTAATCCAGGGCGGTTCTACACCTTC
CATSSNPGRFYTF
>many|NA|TRBV4-2|TRBJ1-1
TGTGCCAGCAGCCAAGAAGCAGGGTACGTTGAAGCTTTCTTT
CASSQEAGYVEAFF
>NA|NA|TRBV2|TRBJ1-6
TGTGCCAGCAGTCACAGAACGACAGAAACGGGACCCCTCCACTTT
CASSHRTTETGPLHF
>few|NA|TRBV5-1|TRBJ2-5
TGCGCCAGCAGTCCCGGGACACAACAAGAGACCCAGTACTTC
CASSPGTQQETQYF
>few|NA|TRBV23-1|TRBJ1-4
TGCGCCAGCAGTCAAACCCCGCATAATGAAAAACTGTTTTTT
CASSQTPHNEKLFF
>many|NA|TRBV6-5|TRBJ2-1
TGTGCCAGCAGTTACTCGGGGATTGAGCAGTTCTTC
CASSYSGIEQFF
>NA|TRBD2|TRBV27|TRBJ2-1
TGTGCCAGCAGCATTGGACTAGCAGCCTACAATGAGCAGTTCTTC
CASSIGLAAYNEQFF
>few|NA|TRBV6-5|TRBJ2-1
TGTGCCAGCGCTACTGGGGGGTACAATGAGCAGTTCTTC
CASATGGYNEQFF
>many|TRBD1|TRBV5-1|TRBJ2-1
TGCGCCAGCAGCTCTCCCCGGGGACAGTTATTAAATGAGCAGTTCTTC
CASSSPRGQLLNEQFF
>NA|NA|TRBV24-1|TRBJ2-5
TGTGCCACCAGTGACCCCCGGGACCCCAAAGAGACCCAGTACTTC
CATSDPRDPKETQYF
>few|NA|TRBV3-1|TRBJ1-2
TGTGCCAGCAGCCAAGGGACAGTTATAGCTGGCTACACCTTC
CASSQGTVIAGYTF
>many|NA|TRBV5-1|TRBJ2-5
TGCGCCAGCAGCGGGGGTTTCTTGGGGTCCCAAGAGACCCAGTACTTC
CASSGGFLGSQETQYF
>NA|TRBD1|TRBV11-2|TRBJ1-6
TGTGCCAGCAGCCCCCCGGGACAGGGCTATAATTCACCCCTCCACTTT
CASSPPGQGYNSPLHF
>NA|TRBD2|TRBV4-2|TRBJ2-2
TGTGCCAGCAGCCAAGATATAGGTAGCGGGGCCACCGGGGAGCTGTTTTTT
CASSQDIGSGATGELFF
>few|NA|TRBV11-2|TRBJ1-6
TGTGCCAGCAGCCTTCAGCCGAATTCACCCCTCCACTTT
CASSLQPNSPLHF
>NA|TRBD2|TRBV12-3/TRBV12-4|TRBJ2-1
TGTGCCAGCAGCCGCCCCCCACTAGCGGGGGGAAATGAGCAGTTCTTC
CASSRPPLAGGNEQFF
>NA|NA|TRBV4-3|TRBJ2-6
TGCGCCAGCAGCCAAGATGTACGGGGTCTCAGCTCTGGGGCCAACGTCCTGACTTTC
CASSQDVRGLSSGANVLTF
>once|TRBD1|TRBV24-1|TRBJ2-5
TGTGCCACCAGTGATACTCCAGGGGGCGGCGAGACCCAGTACTTC
CATSDTPGGGETQYF
>few|NA|TRBV6-5|TRBJ1-3
TGTGCCAGCGGGACGGGACGGAACACCATATATTTT
CASGTGRNTIYF
>NA|NA|TRBV5-1|TRBJ2-6
TGCGCCAGCAGCTTGGGAGGGGCGACTGGGGCCAACGTCCTGACTTTC
CASSLGGATGANVLTF
>NA|NA|TRBV3-1|TRBJ2-1
TGTGCCAGCAGCCAAGGGACGCCCAACAATGAGCAGTTCTTC
CASSQGTPNNEQFF
>many|NA|TRBV12-3/TRBV12-4|TRBJ1-4
TGTGCCAGCACTAGATCTAGGGGAACTAATGAAAAACTGTTTTTT
CASTRSRGTNEKLFF
>NA|TRBD2|TRBV20-1|TRBJ2-7
TGCAGTGCTCCGCGTGGGACTACCTACGAGCAGTACTTC
CSAPRGTTYEQYF
>NA|NA|TRBV4-3|TRBJ2-1
TGCGCCAGCAGCCAGTACCTGGTGGGGGCGGATACCTACAATGAGCAGTTCTTC
CASSQYLVGADTYNEQFF